These 2 T cell receptor beta chains came from one sample sequenced in a study of immune evolution from preneoplasia to lung adenocarcinoma. The data were produced by immunoSEQ multiplex PCR, yet TCRdb's version contains in-frame clones alone and is incomplete. Of 15,000 to 20,000 clones detected, 70% to 90% appear once; the ten largest clones hold just over 2.5%. The sample comprised FFPE invasive lung adenocarcinoma tissue. The receptors here all came from a person aged 70 to 80 with invasive lung adenocarcinoma.

The V call is TRBV5-1, the J call TRBJ2-1; no firm D call. Germline values: CDR1 SGHRS, CDR2 YFSETQ. There are 15 residues in the CDR3. With 0 bases removed from V and 7 bases from J, the gap between germline ends came to 14 bases. The CDR3 region is CASSLAATRLNEQFF. DNA of the CDR3: TGCGCCAGCAGCTTGGCGGCCACCCGACTGAATGAGCAGTTCTTC.

This sequence joins TRBV19 and TRBJ2-2; 8 positions match TRBD1. Germline V CDR1 and CDR2: LNHDA, SQIVND (reference sequence). The V segment lost 7 bases and the J segment 4 bases; nucleotides outside the gene matches: 8. The CDR3 runs to 15 residues. CDR3 residues: CASTFQGAVTGELFF. Written as DNA, the CDR3 is TGTGCCAGTACTTTCCAGGGGGCAGTCACCGGGGAGCTGTTTTTT.